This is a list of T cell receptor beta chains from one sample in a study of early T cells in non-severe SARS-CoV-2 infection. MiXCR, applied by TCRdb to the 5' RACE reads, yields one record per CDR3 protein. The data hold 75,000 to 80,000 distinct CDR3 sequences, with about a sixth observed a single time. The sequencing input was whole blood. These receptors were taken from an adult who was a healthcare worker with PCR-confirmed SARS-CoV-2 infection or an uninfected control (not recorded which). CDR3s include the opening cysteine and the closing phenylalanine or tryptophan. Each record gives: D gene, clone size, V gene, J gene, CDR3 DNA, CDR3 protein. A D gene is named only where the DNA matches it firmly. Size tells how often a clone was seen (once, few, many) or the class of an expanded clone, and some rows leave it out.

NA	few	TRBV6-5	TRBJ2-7	TGTGCCAGCAGTTCTGTTGAGGCGGGACTGAGGGTCTACGAGCAGTACTTC	CASSSVEAGLRVYEQYF
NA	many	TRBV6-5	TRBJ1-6	TGTGCCAGCAGATACCAAACAGGGACGGGATCACCCCTCCACTTT	CASRYQTGTGSPLHF
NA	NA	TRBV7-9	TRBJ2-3	TGTGCCAGCAGCCCAAAGGGCGCGTTTGGGAGCACAGATACGCAGTATTTT	CASSPKGAFGSTDTQYF
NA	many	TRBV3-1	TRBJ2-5	TGTGCCAGCAGCCAAGATGGGTGGGGGTACCAAGAGACCCAGTACTTC	CASSQDGWGYQETQYF
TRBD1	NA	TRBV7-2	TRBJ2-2	TGTGCCAGCAGCTTACGAAGGGGGCCGGGCACCGGGGAGCTGTTTTTT	CASSLRRGPGTGELFF
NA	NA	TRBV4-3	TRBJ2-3	TGCGCCAGCAGCCAAGCTTTGAGGCACCAAGGATTCACAGATACGCAGTATTTT	CASSQALRHQGFTDTQYF
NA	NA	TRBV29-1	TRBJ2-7	TGCAGCGCTAACCGAAGAGGCGAGCAGTACTTC	CSANRRGEQYF
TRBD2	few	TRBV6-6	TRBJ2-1	TGTGCCAGCAGTTTCCTAGCGGGAGAAGGAGATGAGCAGTTCTTC	CASSFLAGEGDEQFF
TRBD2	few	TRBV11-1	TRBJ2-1	TGTGCCAGCAGCTTAGCGGTAGCGGGGGCGTGGAATGAGCAGTTCTTC	CASSLAVAGAWNEQFF
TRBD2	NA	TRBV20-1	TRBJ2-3	TGCAGTGCTGCCGGCTGGGGGGGGTCGATAAATACGCAGTATTTT	CSAAGWGGSINTQYF
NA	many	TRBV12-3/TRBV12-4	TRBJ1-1	TGTGCCAGCAGTTTAATCAGGTTGCCTGAAGCTTTCTTT	CASSLIRLPEAFF
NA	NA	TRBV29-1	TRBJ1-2	TGCAGCGTTGAAGTTTCAGGGTTCATCTATGGCTACACCTTC	CSVEVSGFIYGYTF
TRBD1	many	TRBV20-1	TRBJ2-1	TGCAGTGCTAGAGAGGCGACAGGGCGCTTCGATGAGCAGTTCTTC	CSAREATGRFDEQFF
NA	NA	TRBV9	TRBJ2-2	TGTGCCAGCAGCGTAGTTAGGGACACCGGGGAGCTGTTTTTT	CASSVVRDTGELFF